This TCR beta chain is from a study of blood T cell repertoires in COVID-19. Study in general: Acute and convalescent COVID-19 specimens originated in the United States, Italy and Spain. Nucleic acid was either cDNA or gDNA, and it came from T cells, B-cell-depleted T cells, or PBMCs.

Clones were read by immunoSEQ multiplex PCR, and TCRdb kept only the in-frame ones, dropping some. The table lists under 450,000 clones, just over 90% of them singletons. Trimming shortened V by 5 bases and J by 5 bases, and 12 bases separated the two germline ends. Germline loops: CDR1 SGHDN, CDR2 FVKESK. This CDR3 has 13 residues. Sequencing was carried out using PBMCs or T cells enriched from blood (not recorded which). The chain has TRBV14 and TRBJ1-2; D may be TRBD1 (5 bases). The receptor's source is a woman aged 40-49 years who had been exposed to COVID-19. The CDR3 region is CASSVRDVYGYTF. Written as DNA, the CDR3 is TGTGCCAGCAGCGTGCGGGACGTTTATGGCTACACCTTC.